This TCR beta chain was observed in a study of T-cell reconstitution after alpha-beta-depleted transplantation in children (TCRdb year 2016). Broadly, across the study: T-cell immune reconstitution after TCRalphabeta/CD19-depleted allogeneic hematopoietic cell transplantation in children was quantitatively tracked in the study by means of TCR repertoire profiling.

Library creation used PCR. This sample was sequenced with an Illumina HiSeq 2500. To normalize quantification of the TCRbeta repertoire, the TCR libraries were built with molecular barcoding that relied on unique molecular identifiers. TCRdb applied fastp at Q25 and MiXCR to the public reads, then kept only in-frame beta chains. Identical CDR3 proteins give one entry, which carries the most common genes and DNA. The sample data list about 90,000 distinct CDR3 sequences, and 7.5% to 9.5% of these were observed just once. In total, the top ten clones hold 5.5% to 8.5% of the sample. Germline trimming amounts to 2 bases on V and 4 bases on J, with 11 as the count of junction bases outside the gene matches. Per the germline V gene, SGHRS is the CDR1 and YFSETQ is the CDR2. Including cysteine and phenylalanine, the CDR3 has 16 amino acids. Only CDR3 DNA remains: 48 bases, in frame from the first base. This clonotype was seen many times. Its antigen target is currently unknown. Per-nucleotide qualities are absent, and no much larger clonotype sits a single base away.

Here the sequenced sample was PBMCs from the stem cell graft donor, taken from the stem cell graft. The rearranged segments are TRBV5-1 and TRBJ1-1; 7 central bases correspond to TRBD1. This clonotype was sampled from a human donor who donated a stem cell graft to a child with congenital amegakaryocytic thrombocytopenia. The CDR3 sequence is CASSLGDRVGVTEAFF. The nucleotide sequence reads TGCGCCAGCAGCTTAGGAGACAGGGTGGGTGTCACTGAAGCTTTCTTT.